The rows below give T cell receptor beta chains drawn from one sample of a study of shared clonotypes between healthy human individuals. TCRdb's table, derived via immunoSEQ multiplex PCR, lists solely in-frame clones and lacks some. The data contain over a million clones, roughly 96% of them singletons. The specimen was naive CD4+ T cells sorted from blood. The receptors were gathered from a man aged 25-40 years in good health. CDR3s include the opening cysteine and the closing phenylalanine or tryptophan. A D gene is named only where the DNA matches it firmly. The size field is filled for only some rows; it gives once, few, many or a size class.

cdr3_aa | cdr3_nt | j_call | d_call | clone_size | v_call
CASRSDILLSYNEQFF | TGTGCCAGCAGGTCGGATATTCTACTATCCTACAATGAGCAGTTCTTC | TRBJ2-1 | - | - | TRBV7-2
CASSQSGVPGELFF | TGTGCCAGCAGCCAGAGCGGGGTCCCCGGGGAGCTGTTTTTT | TRBJ2-2 | TRBD2 | - | TRBV7-2
CASSPWGKWGDTQYF | TGTGCCAGCAGCCCCTGGGGGAAATGGGGGGATACGCAGTATTTT | TRBJ2-3 | - | - | TRBV5-6
CASSPLGRSYNEQFF | TGTGCCAGCTCACCACTCGGCCGCTCCTACAATGAGCAGTTCTTC | TRBJ2-1 | - | - | TRBV18
CASSLDGSRTDTQYF | TGTGCCAGCAGCTTAGACGGGAGTCGGACAGATACGCAGTATTTT | TRBJ2-3 | - | - | TRBV7-9
CASSESLNTEAFF | TGCGCCAGCAGTGAGTCCCTTAACACTGAAGCTTTCTTT | TRBJ1-1 | - | - | TRBV10-1
CASSQIQGLGNQPQHF | TGTGCCAGCAGTCAGATACAGGGCTTGGGCAATCAGCCCCAGCATTTT | TRBJ1-5 | - | - | TRBV28
CASSILPGGVTDTQYF | TGTGCCAGCTCAATATTGCCGGGGGGAGTCACAGATACGCAGTATTTT | TRBJ2-3 | TRBD2 | - | TRBV18
CASSLVVGDSYEQYF | TGCGCCAGCAGCTTGGTGGTGGGGGACTCCTACGAGCAGTACTTC | TRBJ2-7 | - | - | TRBV5-1
CASSLVPEEVNIQYF | TGTGCCAGCAGCTTAGTCCCGGAGGAGGTAAACATTCAGTACTTC | TRBJ2-4 | - | once | TRBV7-9
CASSLAGTGGAGELFF | TGTGCCAGCAGCTTGGCCGGGACAGGGGGCGCCGGGGAGCTGTTTTTT | TRBJ2-2 | TRBD1 | once | TRBV7-2
CASSSTALAGANVLTF | TGCGCCAGCAGCTCTACAGCGCTGGCTGGGGCCAACGTCCTGACTTTC | TRBJ2-6 | - | - | TRBV5-1
CSVENRVWEKLFF | TGCAGCGTTGAAAACAGGGTCTGGGAAAAACTGTTTTTT | TRBJ1-4 | - | - | TRBV29-1
CATSRVSANTEAFF | TGTGCCACCAGCAGAGTATCAGCGAACACTGAAGCTTTCTTT | TRBJ1-1 | - | - | TRBV15
CASSVGGVSSYEQYF | TGTGCCAGCAGCGTAGGCGGTGTTAGCTCCTACGAGCAGTACTTC | TRBJ2-7 | - | - | TRBV9
CASRVGQGRNQPQHF | TGTGCCAGCAGGGTAGGACAGGGCAGAAATCAGCCCCAGCATTTT | TRBJ1-5 | TRBD1 | - | TRBV2
CSILGQGRYNEQFF | TGCAGCATCCTCGGACAGGGCCGCTACAATGAGCAGTTCTTC | TRBJ2-1 | TRBD1 | - | TRBV29-1
CASGRGWTGDYEQYF | TGTGCCAGTGGAAGGGGATGGACAGGGGACTACGAGCAGTACTTC | TRBJ2-7 | TRBD1 | - | TRBV19
CASSFGQNGNTIYF | TGTGCCAGCAGCTTTGGGCAGAACGGAAACACCATATATTTT | TRBJ1-3 | - | - | TRBV11-2
CASRGLAATQETQYF | TGTGCCAGCAGGGGGCTAGCGGCAACCCAAGAGACCCAGTACTTC | TRBJ2-5 | TRBD2 | - | TRBV27
CASSHQISDRPYGYTF | TGTGCCAGCAGCCACCAAATTTCGGACAGACCGTATGGCTACACCTTC | TRBJ1-2 | - | - | TRBV5-8
CASRKSFPTDTQYF | TGTGCCAGCAGAAAGAGTTTTCCCACAGATACGCAGTATTTT | TRBJ2-3 | - | - | TRBV2
CASSPPGVADTQYF | TGTGCCAGCAGCCCCCCTGGAGTGGCAGATACGCAGTATTTT | TRBJ2-3 | - | - | TRBV6-5
CASSLQGSFYEQYF | TGCGCCAGCAGCTTACAGGGGTCTTTCTACGAGCAGTACTTC | TRBJ2-7 | TRBD1 | - | TRBV5-1
CASRDSAVKHSGANVLTF | TGCGCCAGCAGGGATTCGGCAGTAAAACACTCTGGGGCCAACGTCCTGACTTTC | TRBJ2-6 | - | - | TRBV5-1
CASTPTGLAGAEQYF | TGTGCCAGCACCCCTACGGGACTAGCGGGAGCCGAGCAGTACTTC | TRBJ2-7 | TRBD2 | - | TRBV6-6
CASSLLPNEKLFF | TGTGCCAGCAGCTTACTTCCTAATGAAAAACTGTTTTTT | TRBJ1-4 | - | - | TRBV7-3
CATSGGRAYNEQFF | TGTGCCACCTCGGGAGGGCGTGCCTACAATGAGCAGTTCTTC | TRBJ2-1 | TRBD2 | once | TRBV7-3
CASREQGRGTEAFF | TGTGCCAGCAGAGAACAGGGGCGCGGCACTGAAGCTTTCTTT | TRBJ1-1 | TRBD1 | - | TRBV7-9
CASSPGVGRVIQYF | TGTGCCAGCAGCCCAGGGGTCGGACGCGTCATTCAGTACTTC | TRBJ2-4 | - | - | TRBV5-4
CATKTLGQGSEAFF | TGTGCCACCAAGACCCTAGGACAGGGTTCTGAAGCTTTCTTT | TRBJ1-1 | TRBD1 | - | TRBV10-3
CASSAPKNPYEQYF | TGCGCCAGCAGCGCCCCAAAAAACCCCTACGAGCAGTACTTC | TRBJ2-7 | - | - | TRBV5-1
CAISEYRTSGTRAQDTQYF | TGTGCCATCAGTGAGTATAGGACTAGCGGGACCAGGGCCCAGGATACGCAGTATTTT | TRBJ2-3 | TRBD2 | once | TRBV10-3
CASSLGVGNQPQHF | TGTGCCAGCAGCCTTGGGGTAGGTAATCAGCCCCAGCATTTT | TRBJ1-5 | - | once | TRBV16
CASSPGRDRDSEQYF | TGTGCCAGCAGCCCCGGCCGGGACAGGGACTCCGAGCAGTACTTC | TRBJ2-7 | TRBD1 | - | TRBV9
CASSPLGTREQYF | TGTGCCAGCAGCCCCCTAGGGACGCGCGAGCAGTACTTC | TRBJ2-7 | - | - | TRBV9
CASSVAGRGTDTQYF | TGTGCCAGCAGCGTAGCGGGCAGGGGCACAGATACGCAGTATTTT | TRBJ2-3 | - | - | TRBV9
CASIRLVGLGELFF | TGTGCCAGCATTAGACTAGTTGGGCTGGGGGAGCTGTTTTTT | TRBJ2-2 | - | - | TRBV2
CAWSLMDTQYF | TGTGCCTGGAGTTTAATGGATACGCAGTATTTT | TRBJ2-3 | - | - | TRBV30
CASSIPPRQGRSYEQYF | TGTGCCAGTAGTATTCCCCCTCGACAGGGGCGCTCCTACGAGCAGTACTTC | TRBJ2-7 | TRBD1 | - | TRBV19
CASSGLGGIDVSNTDTQYF | TGCGCCAGCAGCGGACTAGGGGGCATAGACGTTAGTAACACAGATACGCAGTATTTT | TRBJ2-3 | - | - | TRBV5-1
CSVLSGTETQYF | TGCAGCGTTCTTAGCGGGACAGAGACCCAGTACTTC | TRBJ2-5 | TRBD2 | - | TRBV29-1
CASSFVAGGYSNQPQHF | TGTGCCAGCAGCTTCGTTGCAGGAGGATATAGCAATCAGCCCCAGCATTTT | TRBJ1-5 | - | once | TRBV7-2
CASLLGGATNEKLFF | TGTGCCAGCTTGCTAGGGGGCGCAACTAATGAAAAACTGTTTTTT | TRBJ1-4 | TRBD1 | once | TRBV6-1
CASSQSYEQYF | TGTGCCAGCAGCCAATCGTACGAGCAGTACTTC | TRBJ2-7 | - | once | TRBV14
CASSEYNEQFF | TGTGCCAGCAGTGAATACAATGAGCAGTTCTTC | TRBJ2-1 | - | - | TRBV25-1
CASIGDGPGNEQFF | TGTGCCAGCATTGGGGATGGACCTGGCAATGAGCAGTTCTTC | TRBJ2-1 | - | - | TRBV6-4
CASSLTPTSPKTGELFF | TGTGCCAGCAGCTTAACGCCCACTAGCCCCAAGACCGGGGAGCTGTTTTTT | TRBJ2-2 | - | - | TRBV7-3
CASSISETQYF | TGTGCCAGTAGTATCTCCGAGACCCAGTACTTC | TRBJ2-5 | - | - | TRBV19
CASSIGGVGGTEAFF | TGTGCCAGTAGTATAGGAGGGGTCGGGGGCACTGAAGCTTTCTTT | TRBJ1-1 | - | once | TRBV19
CASSLGGLLAGGLDEQFF | TGTGCCAGCAGCTTGGGAGGGCTGCTAGCGGGAGGGCTGGATGAGCAGTTCTTC | TRBJ2-1 | TRBD2 | - | TRBV5-8
CASRTSTEAFF | TGTGCCAGCAGAACCTCCACTGAAGCTTTCTTT | TRBJ1-1 | - | - | TRBV6-6
CASSGWGREAQYF | TGTGCCAGCAGTGGCTGGGGCCGCGAGGCCCAGTACTTC | TRBJ2-5 | - | once | TRBV6-1
CASSLSLPNGELFF | TGTGCCAGCAGCTTGTCTCTTCCTAACGGGGAGCTGTTTTTT | TRBJ2-2 | - | - | TRBV5-4
CASTYGLGNEQFF | TGTGCCAGCACCTACGGACTCGGCAATGAGCAGTTCTTC | TRBJ2-1 | - | - | TRBV6-5